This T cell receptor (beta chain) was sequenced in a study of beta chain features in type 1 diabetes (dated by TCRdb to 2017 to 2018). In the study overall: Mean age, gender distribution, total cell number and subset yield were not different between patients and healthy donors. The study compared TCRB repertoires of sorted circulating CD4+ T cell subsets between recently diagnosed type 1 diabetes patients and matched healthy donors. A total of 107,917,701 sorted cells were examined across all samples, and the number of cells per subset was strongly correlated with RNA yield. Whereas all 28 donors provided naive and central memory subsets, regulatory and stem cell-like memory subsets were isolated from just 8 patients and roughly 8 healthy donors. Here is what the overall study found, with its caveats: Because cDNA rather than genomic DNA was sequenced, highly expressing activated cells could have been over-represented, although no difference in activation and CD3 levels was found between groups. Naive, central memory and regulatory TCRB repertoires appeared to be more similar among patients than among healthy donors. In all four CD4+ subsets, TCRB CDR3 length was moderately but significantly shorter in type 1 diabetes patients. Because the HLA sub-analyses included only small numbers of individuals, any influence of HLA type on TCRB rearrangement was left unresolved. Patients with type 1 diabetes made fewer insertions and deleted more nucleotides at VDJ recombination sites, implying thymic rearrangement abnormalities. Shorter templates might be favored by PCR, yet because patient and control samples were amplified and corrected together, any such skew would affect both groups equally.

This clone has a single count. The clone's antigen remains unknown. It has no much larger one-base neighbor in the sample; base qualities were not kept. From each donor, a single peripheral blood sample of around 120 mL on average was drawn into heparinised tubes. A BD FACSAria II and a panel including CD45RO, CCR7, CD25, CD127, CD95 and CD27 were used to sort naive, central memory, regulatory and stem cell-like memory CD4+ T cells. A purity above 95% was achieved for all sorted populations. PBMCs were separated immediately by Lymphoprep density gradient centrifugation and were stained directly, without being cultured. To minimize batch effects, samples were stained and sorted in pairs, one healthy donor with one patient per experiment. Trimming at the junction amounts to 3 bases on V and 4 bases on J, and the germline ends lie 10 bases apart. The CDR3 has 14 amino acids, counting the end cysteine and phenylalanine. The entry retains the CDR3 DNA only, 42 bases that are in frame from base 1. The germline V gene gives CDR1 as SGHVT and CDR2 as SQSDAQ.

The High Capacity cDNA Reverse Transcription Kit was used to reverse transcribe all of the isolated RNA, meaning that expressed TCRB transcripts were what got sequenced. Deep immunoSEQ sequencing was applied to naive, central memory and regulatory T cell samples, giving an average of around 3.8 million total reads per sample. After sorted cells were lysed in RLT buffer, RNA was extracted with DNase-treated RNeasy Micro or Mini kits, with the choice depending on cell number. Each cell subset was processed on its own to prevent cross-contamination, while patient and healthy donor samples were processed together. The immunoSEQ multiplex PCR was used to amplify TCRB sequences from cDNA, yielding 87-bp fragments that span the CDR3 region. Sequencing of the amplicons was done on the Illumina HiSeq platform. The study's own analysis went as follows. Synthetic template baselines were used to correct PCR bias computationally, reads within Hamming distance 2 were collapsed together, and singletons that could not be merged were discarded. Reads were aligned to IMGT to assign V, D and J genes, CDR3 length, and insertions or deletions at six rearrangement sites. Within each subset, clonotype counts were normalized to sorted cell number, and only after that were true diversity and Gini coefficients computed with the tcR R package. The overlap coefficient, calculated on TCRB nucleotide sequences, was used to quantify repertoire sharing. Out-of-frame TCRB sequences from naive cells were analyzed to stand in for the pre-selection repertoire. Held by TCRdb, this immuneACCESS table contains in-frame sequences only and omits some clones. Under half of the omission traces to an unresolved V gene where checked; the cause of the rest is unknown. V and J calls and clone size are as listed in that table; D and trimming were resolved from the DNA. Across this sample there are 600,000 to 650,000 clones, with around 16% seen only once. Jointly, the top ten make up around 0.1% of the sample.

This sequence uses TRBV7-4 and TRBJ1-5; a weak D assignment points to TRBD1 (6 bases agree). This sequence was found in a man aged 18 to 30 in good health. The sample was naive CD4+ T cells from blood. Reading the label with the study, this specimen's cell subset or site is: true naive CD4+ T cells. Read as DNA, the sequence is TGTGCCAGCAGCTTTGGACAGATGAATCAGCCCCAGCATTTT. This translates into CASSFGQMNQPQHF. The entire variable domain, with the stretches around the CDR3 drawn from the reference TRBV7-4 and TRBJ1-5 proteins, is GAGVSQSPRYKVAKRGRDVALRCDSISGHVTLYWYRQTLGQGSEVLTYSQSDAQRDKSGRPSGRFSAERPERSVSTLKIQRTEQGDSAVYLCASSFGQMNQPQHFGDGTRLSIL.